Listed here are 8 T cell receptor beta chains from one sample, sequenced in a study of blood T cells in healthy people across ages. The authors ran a second PCR of about 6 to 11 cycles using a sample-barcoded 5' primer and a J-beta primer mix. TCRdb redid the calling of the 5' RACE reads with MiXCR, one entry per CDR3 protein. The sample holds approximately 2,000,000 distinct CDR3 sequences, about two fifths seen once. Source material: blood. All receptors come from a human donor in good health.

The V and J genes are TRBV20-1 and TRBJ2-5; D perhaps matches TRBD2 (5 bases). The CDR3 has 13 amino acids. Germline lookup yields CDR1 DFQATT and CDR2 SNEGSKA (reference sequence). Trimming pared 2 bases from V and 5 bases from J, leaving 12 bases between. CDR3 loop: CSARPTNYETQYF. Written as DNA, the CDR3 is TGCAGTGCTAGACCGACTAACTACGAGACCCAGTACTTC.

The CDR3 loop reads CASSDQVGQPQHF. The CDR3 region has the DNA TGTGCCAGCAGCGATCAGGTCGGTCAGCCCCAGCATTTT. This rearrangement joins TRBV3-1 to TRBJ1-5; D not certain. This CDR3 is 13 amino acids long. Looked up from germline, CDR1 is LGHDT and CDR2 is YNNKEL (reference sequence). V was trimmed by 5 bases and J by 6 bases, leaving 11 bases between them. The variable domain in full, completed from reference TRBV3-1 and TRBJ1-5, reads DTAVSQTPKYLVTQMGNDKSIKCEQNLGHDTMYWYKQDSKKFLKIMFSYNNKELIINETVPNRFSPKSPDKAHLNLHINSLELGDSAVYFCASSDQVGQPQHFGDGTRLSIL.

This clonotype was counted only a few times. The V and J genes are TRBV11-2 and TRBJ2-3; 7 bases line up with TRBD2. V lost 5 bases to trimming and J lost 2 bases; unmatched junction nucleotides: 13. The germline V gene has CDR1 SGHAT and CDR2 FQNNGV. The CDR3 consists of 17 residues. The CDR3 coding sequence is TGTGCCAGCAGCCGTAACGGGGCTAGCGGTTACACAGATACGCAGTATTTT. Translating gives CASSRNGASGYTDTQYF. The entire variable domain, with the rest obtained from reference TRBV11-2 and TRBJ2-3, is as follows: EAGVAQSPRYKIIEKRQSVAFWCNPISGHATLYWYQQILGQGPKLLIQFQNNGVVDDSQLPKDRFSAERLKGVDSTLKIQPAKLEDSAVYLCASSRNGASGYTDTQYFGPGTRLTVL.

This clonotype appeared a few times. The chain joins TRBV10-3 to TRBJ1-2; D is ambiguous. Trimming shortened V by 3 bases and J by 10 bases, and 15 bases separated the two germline ends. CDR3 length equals 13 residues. The germline V gene encodes CDR1 ENHRY and CDR2 SYGVKD. DNA for the CDR3: TGTGCCATCAGTGATCGGGGAATTCGAGACTACACCTTC. Protein sequence: CAISDRGIRDYTF.

The V gene is TRBV5-1, the J gene TRBJ2-5; D is undetermined. Germline CDR1 SGHRS, CDR2 YFSETQ. CDR3 length: 13 residues. Trimming shortened V by 4 bases and J by 5 bases, and 12 bases separated the two germline ends. The CDR3 DNA is TGCGCCAGCAGCCCCAAGGATTGGGAGACCCAGTACTTC. It encodes CASSPKDWETQYF.

Details on this clonotype: A single base separates this from a much larger clone, so it may be a read error. The CDR3 spells CSAGGGVAGNNEQFF. CDR3 nucleotide sequence: TGCAGCGCTGGAGGGGGAGTAGCGGGCAACAATGAGCAGTTCTTC. The V and J genes are TRBV29-1 and TRBJ2-1; a weak D match, TRBD2 (7 bases). V dropped 7 bases and J dropped 5 bases, with 21 bases sitting between them. The germline V gene encodes CDR1 SQVTM and CDR2 ANQGSEA. The CDR3 length is 15 residues.

The chain has TRBV6-2 or TRBV6-3 and TRBJ1-1; the D is unclear. The CDR3 covers 16 residues. Germline V CDR1 and CDR2: MNHEY, SVGEGT. V lost 7 bases, J lost 5 bases, and 23 bases lay in between. CDR3 amino acids: CASITTLGIPRTEAFF. The DNA of the CDR3 is TGTGCCAGCATCACAACCCTGGGCATTCCACGGACTGAAGCTTTCTTT.

The CDR3 DNA reads as TGTGCCAGCAACGCGGGACGGTTCACAGATACGCAGTATTTT. Protein product: CASNAGRFTDTQYF. The rearrangement joins TRBV13 to TRBJ2-3; a weak D match, TRBD2 (6 bases). Per the germline V gene, CDR1 is PRHDT and CDR2 is FYEKMQ (reference sequence). With 7 bases removed from V and 2 bases from J, the gap between germline ends came to 13 bases. The CDR3 totals 14 residues. The full variable domain, its missing parts supplied by reference TRBV13 and TRBJ2-3, is AAGVIQSPRHLIKEKRETATLKCYPIPRHDTVYWYQQGPGQDPQFLISFYEKMQSDKGSIPDRFSAQQFSDYHSELNMSSLELGDSALYFCASNAGRFTDTQYFGPGTRLTVL.